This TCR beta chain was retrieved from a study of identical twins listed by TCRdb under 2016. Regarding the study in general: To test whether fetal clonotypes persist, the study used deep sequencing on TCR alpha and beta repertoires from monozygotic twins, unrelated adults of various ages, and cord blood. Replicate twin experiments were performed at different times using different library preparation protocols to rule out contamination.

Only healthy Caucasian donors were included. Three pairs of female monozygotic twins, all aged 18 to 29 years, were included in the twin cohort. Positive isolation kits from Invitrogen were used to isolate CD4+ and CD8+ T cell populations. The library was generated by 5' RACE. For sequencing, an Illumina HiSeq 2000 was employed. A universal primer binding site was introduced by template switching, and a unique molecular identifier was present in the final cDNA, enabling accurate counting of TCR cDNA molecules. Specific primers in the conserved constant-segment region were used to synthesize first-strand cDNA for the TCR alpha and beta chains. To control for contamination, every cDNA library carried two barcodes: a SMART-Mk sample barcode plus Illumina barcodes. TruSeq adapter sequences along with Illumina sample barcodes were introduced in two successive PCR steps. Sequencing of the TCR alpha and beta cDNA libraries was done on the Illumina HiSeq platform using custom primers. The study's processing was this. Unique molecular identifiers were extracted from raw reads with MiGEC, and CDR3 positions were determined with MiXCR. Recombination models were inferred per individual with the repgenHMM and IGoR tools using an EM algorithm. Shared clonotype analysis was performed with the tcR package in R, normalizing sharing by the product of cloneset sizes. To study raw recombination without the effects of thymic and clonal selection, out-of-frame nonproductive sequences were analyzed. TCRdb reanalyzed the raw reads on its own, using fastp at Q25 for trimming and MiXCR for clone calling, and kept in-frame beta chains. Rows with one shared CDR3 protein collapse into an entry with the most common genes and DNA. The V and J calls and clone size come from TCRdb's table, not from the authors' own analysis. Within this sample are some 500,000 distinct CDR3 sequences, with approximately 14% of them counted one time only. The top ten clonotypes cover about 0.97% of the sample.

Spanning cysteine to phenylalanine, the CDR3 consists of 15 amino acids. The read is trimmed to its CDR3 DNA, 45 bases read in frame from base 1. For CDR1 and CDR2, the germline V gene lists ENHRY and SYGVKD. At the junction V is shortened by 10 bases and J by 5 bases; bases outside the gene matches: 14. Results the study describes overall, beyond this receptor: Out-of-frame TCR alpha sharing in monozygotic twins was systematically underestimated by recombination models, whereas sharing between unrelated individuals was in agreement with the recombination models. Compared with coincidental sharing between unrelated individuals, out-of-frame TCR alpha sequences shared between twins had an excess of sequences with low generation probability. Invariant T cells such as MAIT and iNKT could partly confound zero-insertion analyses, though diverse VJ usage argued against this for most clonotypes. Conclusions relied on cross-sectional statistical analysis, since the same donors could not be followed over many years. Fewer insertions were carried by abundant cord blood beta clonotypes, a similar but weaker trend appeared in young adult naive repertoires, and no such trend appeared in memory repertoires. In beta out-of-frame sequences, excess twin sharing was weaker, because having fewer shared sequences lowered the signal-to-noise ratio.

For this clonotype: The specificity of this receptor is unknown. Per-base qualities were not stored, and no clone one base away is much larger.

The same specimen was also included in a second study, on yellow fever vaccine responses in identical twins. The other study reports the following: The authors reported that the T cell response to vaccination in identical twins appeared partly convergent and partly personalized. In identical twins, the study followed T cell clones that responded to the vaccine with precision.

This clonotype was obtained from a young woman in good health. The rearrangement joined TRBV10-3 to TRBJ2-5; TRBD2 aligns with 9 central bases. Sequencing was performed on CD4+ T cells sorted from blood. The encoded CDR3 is CATRGVAGEGETQYF. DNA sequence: TGTGCCACCAGAGGAGTAGCGGGAGAAGGTGAGACCCAGTACTTC.